The 24 T cell receptor beta chains reported below all come from one sample, sequenced in a study of control samples from healthy donors and cancer patients. Produced via immunoSEQ multiplex PCR; TCRdb's table is partial and in-frame only. The sample holds more than 95,000 clones, 75% to 90% seen once. Sample: PBMCs. These receptors were collected from a man between 60 and 75 years old with lung cancer.

The chain carries TRBV9 and TRBJ1-6; TRBD1 might be the D (6 bases). Germline V gene data show CDR1 as SGDLS and CDR2 as YYNGEE. CDR3 length equals 15 residues. With 3 bases removed from V and 6 bases from J, the gap between germline ends came to 13 bases. The CDR3 loop is CASSAPGASNSPLHF. CDR3 DNA sequence: TGTGCCAGCAGCGCTCCAGGGGCCTCTAATTCACCCCTCCACTTT.

The CDR3 DNA reads TGCGCCAGCAGCCACCCCGGGCAGGGGGCATACGAGCAGTACTTC. It is translated as CASSHPGQGAYEQYF. The chain combines TRBV4-1 with TRBJ2-7, with 8 bases lining up with TRBD1. V gave up 3 bases and J gave up 4 bases; unmatched junction bases: 8. Germline CDR1 and CDR2: MGHRA and YSYEKL. CDR3 length: 15 amino acids.

This rearrangement joins TRBV12-3 or TRBV12-4 to TRBJ2-1; no clear D gene. With 3 bases removed from V and 5 bases from J, the gap between germline ends came to 8 bases. The CDR3 is 13 residues long. CDR3 amino acids: CASSFLQNNEQFF. DNA of the CDR3: TGTGCCAGCAGTTTTTTACAGAACAATGAGCAGTTCTTC.

This chain uses TRBV18 with TRBJ2-7; TRBD1 matches 10 bases. Germline CDR1 and CDR2: KGHSH and LQKENI. This CDR3 contains 14 residues. V trimming: 3 bases; J trimming: 12 bases; junction bases outside the gene matches: 11. The CDR3 is CASSPAPGQGRRYF. In DNA, the CDR3 is TGTGCCAGCTCACCCGCTCCGGGACAGGGGCGCAGGTACTTC.

The V call is TRBV27, the J call TRBJ2-3; no clear D gene. Trimming shortened V by 3 bases and J by 0 bases, and 13 bases separated the two germline ends. The CDR3 extends over 16 amino acids. Germline V gene sequence: CDR1 MNHEY, CDR2 SMNVEV (reference sequence). The CDR3 loop reads CASSFMLSTSTDTQYF. The CDR3 DNA is TGTGCCAGCAGTTTTATGCTTTCTACTAGCACAGATACGCAGTATTTT.

The V gene is TRBV19, the J gene TRBJ1-2, with 8 bases matching TRBD1. There are 13 residues in the CDR3. J gave up 5 bases and V 4 bases, and 3 bases lay outside the gene matches. Germline CDR1 reads LNHDA; CDR2 reads SQIVND (reference sequence). CDR3 DNA sequence: TGTGCCAGTAGTACGGACAGGGCTTATGGCTACACCTTC. This gives the protein CASSTDRAYGYTF.

The CDR3 DNA follows: TGCGCCAGCAGCTCGGGACAGGGACCAGATACGCAGTATTTT. This translates into CASSSGQGPDTQYF. V gene TRBV5-1 combines with J gene TRBJ2-3, with 9 bases identical to TRBD1. The CDR3 is 14 amino acids. The trim removed 3 bases at V and 4 bases at J, leaving 3 bases unmatched. Germline-derived CDR1 and CDR2 are SGHRS and YFSETQ.

The CDR3 protein is CASSGGAEETQYF. The DNA of the CDR3 is TGTGCCAGTAGCGGGGGGGCCGAAGAGACCCAGTACTTC. The rearrangement joins TRBV7-3 to TRBJ2-5; 11 bases fit TRBD2. Germline V gene lookup returns CDR1 SGHTA and CDR2 FQGTGA. This CDR3 spans 13 amino acids. V was clipped by 9 bases and J by 3 bases; unmatched bases: 3.

The J gene is TRBJ2-3, the V gene TRBV7-3; D is ambiguous. This CDR3 contains 13 residues. Germline loops: CDR1 SGHTA, CDR2 FQGTGA. Trimming took 0 bases from V and 2 from J, leaving 3 bases between them. CDR3 in amino acids: CASSLTITDTQYF. The DNA for the CDR3 is TGTGCCAGCAGCTTAACCATCACAGATACGCAGTATTTT.

V gene TRBV5-1 combines with J gene TRBJ2-1; D possibly corresponds to TRBD1 (6 bases). The CDR3 consists of 15 residues. CDR1 and CDR2 (germline): SGHRS, YFSETQ. Trimming took 0 bases from V and 4 from J, leaving 11 bases between them. CDR3: CASSLVRDIYNEQFF. The CDR3 DNA follows: TGCGCCAGCAGCTTGGTCCGGGACATTTACAATGAGCAGTTCTTC.

The count of this clone is one. The chain joins TRBV10-1 to TRBJ2-7; a weak D match, TRBD2 (6 bases). Trimming shortened V by 5 bases and J by 4 bases, and 15 bases separated the two germline ends. In germline, CDR1 is WNHNN, CDR2 SYGVQD (reference sequence). The length of the CDR3 is 14 residues. This CDR3 reads CASSPGGAPYEQYF. In DNA form, the CDR3 reads TGCGCCAGCAGTCCCGGGGGAGCCCCTTACGAGCAGTACTTC.

The rearrangement uses TRBV7-9 and TRBJ1-1; weak D call: TRBD1 (6 bases). The CDR3 is 14 residues long. From germline, CDR1 is SEHNR and CDR2 FQNEAQ (reference sequence). V lost 3 bases and J 6 bases, leaving 14 bases between the germline ends. The DNA for the CDR3 is TGTGCCAGCAGCTTGACAGGCAATGTCGCTGAAGCTTTCTTT. It codes for CASSLTGNVAEAFF.

V gene TRBV19 combines with J gene TRBJ2-3, with D possibly TRBD2 on 5 matching bases. This CDR3 is built from 14 residues. Germline CDR1 reads LNHDA; CDR2 reads SQIVND (reference sequence). V lost 5 bases and J 0 bases, leaving 9 bases between the germline ends. For the CDR3, the DNA is TGTGCCAGTAGTTTCGGACTTAGCACAGATACGCAGTATTTT. Amino acids: CASSFGLSTDTQYF.

V gene TRBV29-1 combines with J gene TRBJ1-1; D possibly corresponds to TRBD1 (5 bases). There are 16 residues in the CDR3. Germline CDR1 reads SQVTM; CDR2 reads ANQGSEA. Trimming left V 5 bases short and J 1 base short, with 20 bases between. The CDR3, as DNA: TGCAGCGTTAAGCATTATGAGGGGACGGGGAACACTGAAGCTTTCTTT. Amino acid sequence: CSVKHYEGTGNTEAFF.

The chain links TRBV9 to TRBJ1-2; D is ambiguous. Germline loops: CDR1 SGDLS, CDR2 YYNGEE. The V gene lost 2 bases and the J gene lost 8 bases, with 13 bases spanning the gap. The CDR3 extends over 13 amino acids. CDR3 nucleotides: TGTGCCAGCAGCGTTCCGGGGATTTACGGCTACACCTTC. Translated: CASSVPGIYGYTF.

The chain combines TRBV6-2 or TRBV6-3 with TRBJ2-2, with TRBD1 matching 7 bases. Germline lookup yields CDR1 MNHEY and CDR2 SVGEGT. CDR3 length: 15 residues. Trimming cost V 6 bases and J 4 bases; bases outside gene matches: 8. This CDR3 reads CASSLPTGFTGELFF. The CDR3 nucleotides read TGTGCCAGCAGCCTACCGACAGGGTTCACCGGGGAGCTGTTTTTT.

CDR3 residues: CASSLPFRQETQYF. CDR3 coding DNA: TGTGCCAGCAGCTTACCTTTCAGACAAGAGACCCAGTACTTC. The J gene is TRBJ2-5, the V gene TRBV7-2; no firm D call. This CDR3 is 14 amino acids long. Trimming took off 2 bases at V and 2 bases at J, with 9 bases between the two ends. Germline V CDR1 and CDR2: SGHTA, FQGNSA. The variable domain in full, with the rest retrieved from reference TRBV7-2 and TRBJ2-5, is GAGVSQSPSNKVTEKGKDVELRCDPISGHTALYWYRQSLGQGLEFLIYFQGNSAPDKSGLPSDRFSAERTGGSVSTLTIQRTQQEDSAVYLCASSLPFRQETQYFGPGTRLLVL.

V and J are TRBV7-6 and TRBJ2-5; the D gene is possibly TRBD2 (6 bases). This CDR3 has 17 residues. Trimming took off 1 base at V and 2 bases at J, with 17 bases between the two ends. Germline V CDR1 and CDR2: SGHVS, FNYEAQ. The CDR3 DNA sequence: TGTGCCAGCAGCTTAGTCCCCCGGGGGACGGGGCAAGAGACCCAGTACTTC. Its translation is CASSLVPRGTGQETQYF.

This chain joins TRBV27 and TRBJ2-2, with D unclear. Trimming pared 5 bases from V and 7 bases from J, leaving 23 bases between. CDR1 is MNHEY, CDR2 SMNVEV, per germline (reference sequence). This CDR3 region has 17 residues. The CDR3 DNA sequence: TGTGCCAGCAGTCCCTACGGTGCAGCTTTGAAAATCGGGGAGCTGTTTTTT. Translation: CASSPYGAALKIGELFF.

This clone appeared once. This rearrangement joins TRBV24-1 to TRBJ1-5, with D perhaps TRBD1 (5 bases). The germline gives CDR1 KGHDR, CDR2 SFDVKD. Trimming removed 9 bases at V and 2 bases at J, with 10 bases between. The CDR3 loop spans 13 amino acids. DNA of the CDR3: TGTGCCACCCTCGGGGGGGGCAATCAGCCCCAGCATTTT. This codes for CATLGGGNQPQHF.

The genes are TRBV5-1 and TRBJ1-4; the D gene is possibly TRBD1 (5 bases). The V and J ends lost 0 bases and 6 bases respectively, with 12 bases between them. The germline V gene has CDR1 SGHRS and CDR2 YFSETQ. This CDR3 comprises 15 residues. CDR3 DNA: TGCGCCAGCAGCTTGGCCGGTCAGGGCGATGAAAAACTGTTTTTT. Residues: CASSLAGQGDEKLFF. Supplemented by reference TRBV5-1 and TRBJ1-4, the full variable domain reads KAGVTQTPRYLIKTRGQQVTLSCSPISGHRSVSWYQQTPGQGLQFLFEYFSETQRNKGNFPGRFSGRQFSNSRSEMNVSTLELGDSALYLCASSLAGQGDEKLFFGSGTQLSVL.

This chain connects TRBV24-1 to TRBJ2-4; TRBD1 might be the D (6 bases). The V and J ends lost 4 bases and 3 bases respectively, with 30 bases between them. The germline gives CDR1 KGHDR, CDR2 SFDVKD. This CDR3 is built from 21 residues. The CDR3 reads CATSEGTYRRNFSQGKNIQYF. CDR3 DNA: TGTGCCACCAGTGAAGGGACATACAGGAGAAACTTTTCCCAAGGCAAAAACATTCAGTACTTC.

The rearrangement links TRBV7-6 to TRBJ1-3; D is unclear. V was shortened by 1 base and J by 0 bases, with 10 bases between the two germline ends. Germline V gene lookup returns CDR1 SGHVS and CDR2 FNYEAQ. CDR3 length: 16 amino acids. The CDR3 coding sequence is TGTGCCAGCAGCTTAGTAGGACCGAACTCTGGAAACACCATATATTTT. Protein sequence: CASSLVGPNSGNTIYF.

This clone was picked up one time. The chain uses TRBV6-5 and TRBJ2-6; no clear D gene. The CDR3 is made up of 13 amino acids. The germline gives CDR1 MNHEY, CDR2 SVGAGI. V lost 6 bases, J lost 4 bases, and 7 bases lay in between. The CDR3 DNA follows: TGTGCCAGCAGAGTGGGGGGGGCCAACGTCCTGACTTTC. Its protein is CASRVGGANVLTF.